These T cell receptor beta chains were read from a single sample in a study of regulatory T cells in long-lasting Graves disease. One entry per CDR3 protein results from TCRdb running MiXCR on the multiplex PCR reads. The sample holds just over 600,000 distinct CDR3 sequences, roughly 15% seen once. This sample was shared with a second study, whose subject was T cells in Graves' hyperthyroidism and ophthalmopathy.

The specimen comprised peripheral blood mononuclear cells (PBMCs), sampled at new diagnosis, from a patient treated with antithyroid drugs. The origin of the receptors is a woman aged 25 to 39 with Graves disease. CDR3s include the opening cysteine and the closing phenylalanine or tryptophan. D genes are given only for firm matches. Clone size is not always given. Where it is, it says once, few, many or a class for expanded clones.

cdr3_aa: CASSPGQLSTDTQYF
v_call: TRBV28
clone_size: many
j_call: TRBJ2-3
d_call: NA

cdr3_aa: CSALEGDVTEAFF
v_call: TRBV20-1
clone_size: many
j_call: TRBJ1-1
d_call: NA

cdr3_aa: CASSHSTGSGELFF
v_call: TRBV11-2
clone_size: few
j_call: TRBJ2-2
d_call: TRBD1

cdr3_aa: CASSLAVLAGLVEQYF
v_call: TRBV5-5
clone_size: few
j_call: TRBJ2-7
d_call: TRBD2

cdr3_aa: CASSPGGDIQYF
v_call: TRBV7-9
clone_size: NA
j_call: TRBJ2-4
d_call: TRBD2

cdr3_aa: CASRGQGAEQYF
v_call: TRBV2
clone_size: many
j_call: TRBJ2-7
d_call: TRBD1

cdr3_aa: CAWVMGNYGYTF
v_call: TRBV30
clone_size: NA
j_call: TRBJ1-2
d_call: NA

cdr3_aa: CSEYRLDEAFF
v_call: TRBV20-1
clone_size: many
j_call: TRBJ1-1
d_call: NA

cdr3_aa: CAISPDFYEQYF
v_call: TRBV10-3
clone_size: many
j_call: TRBJ2-7
d_call: NA

cdr3_aa: CASSLTRNTIYF
v_call: TRBV27
clone_size: NA
j_call: TRBJ1-3
d_call: NA

cdr3_aa: CASSPHRASNQPQHF
v_call: TRBV3-1
clone_size: NA
j_call: TRBJ1-5
d_call: NA

cdr3_aa: CASRGQGALNSPLHF
v_call: TRBV28
clone_size: few
j_call: TRBJ1-6
d_call: TRBD1

cdr3_aa: CAWSRGSGSFGEQFF
v_call: TRBV30
clone_size: NA
j_call: TRBJ2-1
d_call: TRBD2

cdr3_aa: CASSLAGETQETQYF
v_call: TRBV5-1
clone_size: few
j_call: TRBJ2-5
d_call: NA

cdr3_aa: CAIGRQANEQFF
v_call: TRBV10-3
clone_size: many
j_call: TRBJ2-1
d_call: NA

cdr3_aa: CASSYWGHTEAFF
v_call: TRBV6-5
clone_size: many
j_call: TRBJ1-1
d_call: NA